The T cell receptor beta chain under discussion was sequenced for a study of CD8 T cells in Susac syndrome. This clonotype was recorded only once. RNA amounts of roughly 0.5 to 1 ug underwent reverse transcription with random hexamers. One entry per CDR3 protein results from TCRdb running MiXCR on the immunoSEQ multiplex PCR reads. The sample records 85,000 to 120,000 distinct CDR3 sequences, 94% being singletons. This CDR3 region has 11 residues. The V and J ends lost 10 bases and 4 bases respectively, with 11 bases between them. Germline values: CDR1 LNHDA, CDR2 SQIVND (reference sequence). The clonotype originates from a human donor with Susac syndrome. The sequenced sample was CD8+ T cells from PBMCs. J is TRBJ2-7 and V is TRBV19; D not resolved. The CDR3 region is CATELGYEQYF. DNA for the CDR3: TGTGCCACTGAGTTGGGGTACGAGCAGTACTTC.